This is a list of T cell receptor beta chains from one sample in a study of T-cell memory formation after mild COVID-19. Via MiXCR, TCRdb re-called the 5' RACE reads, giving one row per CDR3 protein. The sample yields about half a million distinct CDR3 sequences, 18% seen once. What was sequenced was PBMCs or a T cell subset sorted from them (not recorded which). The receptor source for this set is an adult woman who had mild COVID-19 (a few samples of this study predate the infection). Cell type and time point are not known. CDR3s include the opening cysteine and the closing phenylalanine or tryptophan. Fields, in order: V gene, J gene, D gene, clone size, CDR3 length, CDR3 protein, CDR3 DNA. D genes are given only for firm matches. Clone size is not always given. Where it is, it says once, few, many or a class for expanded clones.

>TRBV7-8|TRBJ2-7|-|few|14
CATTRRGASHEQYF
TGTGCCACCACCCGACGGGGGGCTTCCCACGAGCAGTACTTC
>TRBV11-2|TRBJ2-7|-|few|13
CASSLDLPSSSYF
TGTGCCAGCAGCTTAGATTTGCCGTCTAGCTCATACTTC
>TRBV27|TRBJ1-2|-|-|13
CAAGVASNYGYTF
TGTGCCGCCGGGGTGGCCTCTAACTATGGCTACACCTTC
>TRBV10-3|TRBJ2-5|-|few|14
CAISEPGVQETQYF
TGTGCCATCAGTGAACCCGGGGTTCAAGAGACCCAGTACTTC
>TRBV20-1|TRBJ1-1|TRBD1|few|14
CSARQGAQGTEAFF
TGCAGTGCTAGACAGGGGGCGCAAGGCACTGAAGCTTTCTTT
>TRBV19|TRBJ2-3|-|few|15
CASSIGVDSTDTQYF
TGTGCCAGTAGTATAGGAGTCGACAGCACAGATACGCAGTATTTT
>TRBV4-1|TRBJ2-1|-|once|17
CASSQDYVQKSYNEQFF
TGCGCCAGCAGCCAAGATTATGTACAGAAGTCCTACAATGAGCAGTTCTTC
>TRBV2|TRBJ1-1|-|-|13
CASSEDPVTEAFF
TGTGCCAGCAGTGAGGACCCGGTTACTGAAGCTTTCTTT
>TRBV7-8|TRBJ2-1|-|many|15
CASSPASGPYNEQFF
TGTGCCAGCAGCCCGGCGAGCGGCCCTTACAATGAGCAGTTCTTC
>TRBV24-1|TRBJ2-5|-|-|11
CATSSAETQYF
TGTGCCACCAGTTCGGCGGAGACCCAGTACTTC
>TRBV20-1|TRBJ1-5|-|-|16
CSAREEGVWSNQPQHF
TGCAGTGCTAGAGAGGAAGGGGTCTGGAGCAATCAGCCCCAGCATTTT
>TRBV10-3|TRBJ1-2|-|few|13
CAISSGAEAGYTF
TGTGCCATCAGTTCCGGGGCAGAGGCCGGCTACACCTTC
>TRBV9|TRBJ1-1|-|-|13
CASSVMDTHEAFF
TGTGCCAGCAGCGTAATGGACACTCATGAAGCTTTCTTT
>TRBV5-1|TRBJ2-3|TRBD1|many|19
CASSRTGTGPLTSTDTQYF
TGCGCCAGCAGCCGAACAGGGACAGGCCCCCTCACTAGCACAGATACGCAGTATTTT
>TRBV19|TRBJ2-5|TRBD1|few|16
CASSIRTGTAEETQYF
TGTGCCAGTAGTATTCGCACCGGGACAGCCGAAGAGACCCAGTACTTC
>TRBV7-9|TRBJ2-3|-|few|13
CASSRRAADTQYF
TGTGCCAGCAGCAGAAGGGCCGCAGATACGCAGTATTTT
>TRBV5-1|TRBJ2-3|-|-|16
CASSLGLGEGTDTQYF
TGCGCCAGCAGCTTGGGCCTGGGGGAAGGAACAGATACGCAGTATTTT
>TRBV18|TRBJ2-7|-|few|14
CASSPEGFLGEQYF
TGTGCCAGCTCACCGGAAGGATTCTTGGGCGAGCAGTACTTC
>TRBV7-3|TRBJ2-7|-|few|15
CASSLLGGSSYEQYF
TGTGCCAGCAGCTTACTTGGGGGATCTTCCTACGAGCAGTACTTC
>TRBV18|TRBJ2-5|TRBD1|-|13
CASWDRVDETQYF
TGTGCCAGCTGGGACAGGGTAGACGAGACCCAGTACTTC
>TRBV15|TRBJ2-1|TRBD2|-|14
CATSPTSGNDEQFF
TGTGCCACCAGCCCGACTAGCGGGAACGATGAGCAGTTCTTC
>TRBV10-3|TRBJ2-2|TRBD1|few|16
CATGTGTGGATGELFF
TGTGCCACAGGGACCGGGACAGGGGGCGCTACCGGGGAGCTGTTTTTT
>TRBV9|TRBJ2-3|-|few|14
CASSVAPGPDTQYF
TGTGCCAGCAGCGTAGCCCCAGGCCCGGATACGCAGTATTTT
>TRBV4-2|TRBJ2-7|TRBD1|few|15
CASSQDIGTGGEQYF
TGTGCCAGCAGCCAAGACATTGGGACAGGCGGTGAGCAGTACTTC
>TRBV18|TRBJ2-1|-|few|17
CASSLLRFGTGYNEQFF
-
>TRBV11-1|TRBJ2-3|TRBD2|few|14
CASGLGVKPDTQYF
TGTGCCAGTGGACTAGGGGTTAAACCAGATACGCAGTATTTT
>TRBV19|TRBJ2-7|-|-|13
CATWDGSSYEQYF
TGTGCCACCTGGGACGGGAGCTCCTACGAGCAGTACTTC
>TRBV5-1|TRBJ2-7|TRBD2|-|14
CASRLGGDSYEQYF
TGCGCCAGCAGATTGGGGGGGGACTCCTACGAGCAGTACTTC
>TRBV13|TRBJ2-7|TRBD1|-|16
CASSQQGQGFSYEQYF
TGTGCCAGCAGCCAACAGGGACAGGGCTTCTCCTACGAGCAGTACTTC
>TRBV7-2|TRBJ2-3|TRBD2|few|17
CASSLARTSGSTDTQYF
TGTGCCAGCAGCTTAGCGAGGACTAGCGGGAGCACAGATACGCAGTATTTT
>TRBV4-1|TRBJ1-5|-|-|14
CASSQDLRDQPQHF
TGCGCCAGCAGCCAAGATCTTCGGGATCAGCCCCAGCATTTT
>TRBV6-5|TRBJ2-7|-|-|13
CASSYVSGDEQYF
TGTGCCAGCAGTTACGTCTCGGGGGACGAGCAGTACTTC
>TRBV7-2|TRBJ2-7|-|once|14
CASSLDTALYEQYF
TGTGCCAGCAGCTTAGATACAGCGCTCTACGAGCAGTACTTC
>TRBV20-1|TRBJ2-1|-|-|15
CSARSLWSSYNEQFF
TGCAGTGCTAGAAGTCTGTGGAGCTCCTACAATGAGCAGTTCTTC
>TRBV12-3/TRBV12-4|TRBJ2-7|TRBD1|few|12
CASSHRGDRLSF
TGTGCCAGCAGTCACAGGGGGGATCGCCTTAGCTTC
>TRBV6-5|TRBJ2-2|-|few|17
CASSSSPPGLRTGELFF
TGTGCCAGCAGCTCTTCACCACCTGGACTGCGCACCGGGGAGCTGTTTTTT
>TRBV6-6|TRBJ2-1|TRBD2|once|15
CASSRAGVPNNEQFF
TGTGCCAGCAGCAGAGCGGGGGTTCCCAACAATGAGCAGTTCTTC
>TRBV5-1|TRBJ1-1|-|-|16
CATRGGVGFMNTEAFF
TGCGCCACCAGGGGAGGGGTTGGATTCATGAACACTGAAGCTTTCTTT
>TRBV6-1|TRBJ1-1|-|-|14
CASRMTGSNTEAFF
TGTGCCAGCAGAATGACAGGAAGTAACACTGAAGCTTTCTTT
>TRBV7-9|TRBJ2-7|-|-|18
CASSSPPGLARVDYEQYF
TGTGCCAGCAGCTCCCCCCCGGGACTCGCCAGGGTTGACTACGAGCAGTACTTC
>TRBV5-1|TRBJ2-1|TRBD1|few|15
CASSLLGQENNEQFF
TGCGCCAGCAGCTTACTGGGACAGGAGAACAATGAGCAGTTCTTC
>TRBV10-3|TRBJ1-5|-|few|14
CAISELEVGQPQHF
TGTGCCATCAGTGAGTTGGAGGTGGGCCAGCCCCAGCATTTT